This T cell receptor (beta chain) came from a study of CD4+ T cells in melanoma. Regarding this clone: The antigen is unknown.

Study findings and constraints: CD8+ T cell, macrophage and B cell function reportedly correlated with neoantigen-specific CD4+ T cells.

Profiled with immunoSEQ multiplex PCR; TCRdb holds only in-frame clones, not every one. The data show some 120,000 clones, approximately 90% seen once. Germline-derived CDR1 and CDR2 are SGHDT and YYEEEE. The CDR3 contains 15 residues. Trimming cost V 4 bases and J 8 bases; bases outside gene matches: 10. This TCR was recovered from a human donor with melanoma. Sequencing was done on a sample of peripheral blood. This chain joins TRBV5-6 and TRBJ1-4, with TRBD1 identical over 8 bases. This CDR3 is CASSLVTGVEEKLFF. CDR3 DNA: TGTGCCAGCAGCCTCGTGACAGGGGTTGAAGAAAAACTGTTTTTT.